This T cell receptor beta chain is from a study of T-cell reconstitution after alpha-beta-depleted transplantation in children. The CDR3 sequence is 14 residues long. CDR1 and CDR2 (germline): SGHRS, YFSETQ. V was cut by 4 bases and J by 1 base, with 11 bases left in between. Overall study results and limits: Reports say that about two months after transplant, the alpha-beta T cells came out of several hundred graft clones that had expanded. T-cell counts and diversity at one year post-transplant came mainly from newly produced T cells.

Unique molecular identifiers tagged the TCRbeta library. TCRdb ran MiXCR on the PCR reads and lists one entry per CDR3 protein. The table lists 95,000 to 150,000 distinct CDR3 sequences, around 23% of them singletons, with more than 9% in the top ten. This clonotype showed up just a few times. Its antigen is undetermined. Source: PBMCs, mostly from graft donor cells, taken 180 days after TCRalphabeta/CD19-depleted stem cell transplant. This TCR was recovered from a male patient between 2 and 10 years old who had a stem cell transplant for chronic granulomatous disease, so the T cells may come from the graft donor. The rearrangement links TRBV5-1 to TRBJ2-5; D ambiguous. CDR3 DNA: TGCGCCAGCAGCCGATATTCTCTCCAAGAGACCCAGTACTTC. The encoded protein is CASSRYSLQETQYF.